The table lists the clone carrying this T cell receptor beta chain with many counts. The CDR3 length is 13 residues. The germline V gene has CDR1 SGHRS and CDR2 YFSETQ. Trimming took 4 bases from V and 7 from J, leaving 12 bases between them. TCRdb ran MiXCR on the RT-PCR reads and lists one entry per CDR3 protein. This table has 650,000 to 800,000 distinct CDR3 sequences, more than 13% appearing once. This TCR was recovered from a female donor in good health, serving as a healthy control. The sequenced material came from memory CD4+ T cells from blood. The genes are TRBV5-1 and TRBJ1-3, with a weak D call TRBD1 (5 bases). This CDR3 is CASSQGEGNTIYF. In nucleotides, the CDR3 is TGCGCCAGCAGCCAGGGAGAGGGTAACACCATATATTTT.